This record concerns one TCR beta chain sequence. Produced via immunoSEQ multiplex PCR; TCRdb's table is partial and in-frame only. The data contain hundreds of thousands of clones, around 89% of them seen just once; the ten biggest clones take up 5%. These data come from a study of Ad26.COV2.S vaccination and SARS-CoV-2 variants. Study information: Donor got 5x10^10 or 1x10^11 viral particles of Ad26.COV2.S.

Germline assignment: CDR1 SQVTM and CDR2 ANQGSEA. This CDR3 is built from 12 residues. V was clipped by 8 bases and J by 8 bases, with 16 bases between them. Documented treatment: 15 to 20 received Ad26.COV2.S at low or high dose, single or two shots; five or six received placebo; per-sample allocation not given. Sampling occurred on day 63 after the first vaccine or placebo injection. At a Boston site, the person donating was an adult of 18-55 years. Ad26.COV2.S expressed prefusion-stabilized spike from the original Wuhan strain. This receptor was identified in a person aged 18-60 years who received the Ad26.COV2.S COVID-19 vaccine or a placebo. The chain uses TRBV29-1 and TRBJ2-1; possibly TRBD2 for D (6 bases). The material sequenced was peripheral blood, taken in a trial of Ad26.COV2.S vaccine versus placebo. In DNA form, the CDR3 reads TGCAGCACGAGCTCGTGGGGGGATGAGCAGTTCTTC. This gives the protein CSTSSWGDEQFF.